This TCR beta chain was retrieved from a study of T cells in tumors after PD-1 blockade. Clones were sequenced by immunoSEQ multiplex PCR, and TCRdb holds only the in-frame ones, with some missing. The table has about 33,000 clones, around 80% seen once. The CDR3 length is 14 residues. Germline CDR1 is SNHLY and CDR2 is FYNNEI. V was clipped by 1 base and J by 6 bases, with 12 bases between them. V and J are TRBV2 and TRBJ1-1; D might be TRBD1 (5 bases). The sample was PBMCs, taken before anti-PD-1 treatment. The sequence derives from a human donor with basal cell carcinoma. For the CDR3, the DNA is TGTGCCAGCAGTGAAGAGGGGTTGAGGGCTGAAGCTTTCTTT. It yields the protein CASSEEGLRAEAFF.